Reported below is one T cell receptor beta chain. Read coverage stops 3 residues before the CDR3 terminus; the germline J gene supplies the remainder. Libraries were prepared by immunoSEQ multiplex PCR; TCRdb keeps only in-frame clonotypes and omits some of them. The sample is made up of about 20,000 clones, and the top ten hold 2.5% to 3.5% of it. V was cut by 3 bases and J by 5 bases, with 16 bases left in between. This CDR3 has 14 amino acids. Germline V gene lookup returns CDR1 DFQATT and CDR2 SNEGSKA (reference sequence). This sample is part of a study of T cells in women clearing cervical HPV infection.

This receptor was obtained from a woman between 18 and 69 years old with a cervical HPV16 infection that either progressed to CIN3+ or cleared (not recorded which). The gene calls are TRBV20-1 and TRBJ1-2; TRBD1 is a possible D gene (6 bases). The sequencing sample was made of blood buffy coat. CDR3 DNA (partial): TGCAGTGCTAGGGCCGGACAGCGACTGTATGGC. Translated, it gives CSARAGQRLYG. The full CDR3 reads CSARAGQRLYGYTF.